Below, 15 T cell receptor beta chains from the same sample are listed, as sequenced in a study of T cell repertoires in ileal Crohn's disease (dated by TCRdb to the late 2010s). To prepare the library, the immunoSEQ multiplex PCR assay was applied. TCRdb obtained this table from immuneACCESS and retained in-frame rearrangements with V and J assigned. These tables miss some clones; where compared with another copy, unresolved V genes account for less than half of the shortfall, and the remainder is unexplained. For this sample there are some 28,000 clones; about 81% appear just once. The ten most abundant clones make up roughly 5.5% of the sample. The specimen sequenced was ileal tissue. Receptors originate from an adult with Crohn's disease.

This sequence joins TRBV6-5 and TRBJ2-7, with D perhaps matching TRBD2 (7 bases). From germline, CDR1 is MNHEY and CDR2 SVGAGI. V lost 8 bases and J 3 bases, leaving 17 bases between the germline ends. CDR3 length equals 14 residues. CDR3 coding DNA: TGTGCCAGCGGTCGGGGGGCCTTCGGCTACGAGCAGTACTTC. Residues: CASGRGAFGYEQYF.

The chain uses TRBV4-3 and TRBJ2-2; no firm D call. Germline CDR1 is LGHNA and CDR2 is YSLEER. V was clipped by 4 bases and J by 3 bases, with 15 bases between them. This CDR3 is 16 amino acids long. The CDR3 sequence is CASSRNRGVHTGELFF. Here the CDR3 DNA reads TGCGCCAGCAGCCGAAACCGAGGAGTCCACACCGGGGAGCTGTTTTTT.

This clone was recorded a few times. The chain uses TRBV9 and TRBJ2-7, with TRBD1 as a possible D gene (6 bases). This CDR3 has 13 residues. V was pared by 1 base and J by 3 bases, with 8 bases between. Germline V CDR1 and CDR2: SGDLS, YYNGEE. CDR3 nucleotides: TGTGCCAGCAGCGTAACAGGGAGCTACGAGCAGTACTTC. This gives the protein CASSVTGSYEQYF.

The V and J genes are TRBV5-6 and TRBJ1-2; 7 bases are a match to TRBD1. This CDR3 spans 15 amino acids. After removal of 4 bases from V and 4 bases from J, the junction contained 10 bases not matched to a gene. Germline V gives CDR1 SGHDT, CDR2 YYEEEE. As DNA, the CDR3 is TGTGCCAGCAGCCTATATCAGGGGGTTTCCTATGGCTACACCTTC. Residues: CASSLYQGVSYGYTF.

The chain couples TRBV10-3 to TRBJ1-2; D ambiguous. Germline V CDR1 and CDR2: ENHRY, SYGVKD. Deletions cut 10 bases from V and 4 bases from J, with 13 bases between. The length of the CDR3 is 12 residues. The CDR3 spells CATTGGPYGYTF. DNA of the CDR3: TGTGCCACCACTGGAGGGCCCTATGGCTACACCTTC.

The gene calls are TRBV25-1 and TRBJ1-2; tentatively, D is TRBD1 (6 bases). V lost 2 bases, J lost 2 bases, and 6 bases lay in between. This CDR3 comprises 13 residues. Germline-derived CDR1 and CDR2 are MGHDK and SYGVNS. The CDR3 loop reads CASSEGTNYGYTF. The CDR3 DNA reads TGTGCCAGCAGTGAAGGGACAAACTATGGCTACACCTTC.

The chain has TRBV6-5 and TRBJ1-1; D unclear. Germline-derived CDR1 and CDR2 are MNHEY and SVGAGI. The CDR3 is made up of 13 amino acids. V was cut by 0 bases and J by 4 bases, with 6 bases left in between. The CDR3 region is CASSYSFLTEAFF. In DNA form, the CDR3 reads TGTGCCAGCAGTTACTCGTTCCTCACTGAAGCTTTCTTT.

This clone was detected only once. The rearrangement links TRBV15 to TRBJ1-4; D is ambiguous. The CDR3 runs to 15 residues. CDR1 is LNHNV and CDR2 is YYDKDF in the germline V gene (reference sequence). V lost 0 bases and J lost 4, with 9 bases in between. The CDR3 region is CATSRDFVYNEKLFF. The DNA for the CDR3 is TGTGCCACCAGCAGAGATTTCGTTTATAATGAAAAACTGTTTTTT.

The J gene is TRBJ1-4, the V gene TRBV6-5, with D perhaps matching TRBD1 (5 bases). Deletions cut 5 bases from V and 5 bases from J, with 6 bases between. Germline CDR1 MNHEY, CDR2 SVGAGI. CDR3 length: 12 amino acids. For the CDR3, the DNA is TGTGCCAGCAGTGGGGGGAATGAAAAACTGTTTTTT. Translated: CASSGGNEKLFF.

CDR3 region: CAIMGRGPYNEQFF. As DNA, the CDR3 is TGTGCCATCATGGGGCGGGGGCCATACAATGAGCAGTTCTTC. The chain combines TRBV10-3 with TRBJ2-1; TRBD2 is a possible D gene (7 bases). Germline CDR1 ENHRY, CDR2 SYGVKD. This CDR3 is 14 amino acids long. Trimming shortened V by 7 bases and J by 4 bases, and 14 bases separated the two germline ends.

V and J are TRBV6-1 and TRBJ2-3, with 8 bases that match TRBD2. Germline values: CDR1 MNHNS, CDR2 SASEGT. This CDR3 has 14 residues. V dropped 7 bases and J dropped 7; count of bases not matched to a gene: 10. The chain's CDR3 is CASNSGDITNTQYF. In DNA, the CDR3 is TGTGCCAGCAATAGCGGGGACATCACTAATACGCAGTATTTT.

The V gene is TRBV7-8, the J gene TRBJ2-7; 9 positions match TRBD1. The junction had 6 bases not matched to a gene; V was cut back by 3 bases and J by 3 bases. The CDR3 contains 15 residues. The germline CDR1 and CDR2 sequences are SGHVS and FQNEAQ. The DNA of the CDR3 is TGTGCCAGCAGCTTTTCCGGGACAGGGAACTACGAGCAGTACTTC. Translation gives CASSFSGTGNYEQYF.

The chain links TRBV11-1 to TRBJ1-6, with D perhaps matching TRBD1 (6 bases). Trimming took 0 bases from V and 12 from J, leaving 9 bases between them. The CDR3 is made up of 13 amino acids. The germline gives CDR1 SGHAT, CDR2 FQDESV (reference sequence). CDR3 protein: CASSLAGQLPLHF. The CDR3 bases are TGTGCCAGCAGCTTAGCGGGACAACTACCCCTCCACTTT.

The CDR3 nucleotides read TGTGCCATGAGGGGGCTGGACGGGAACACTGAAGCTTTCTTT. It translates to CAMRGLDGNTEAFF. The chain joins TRBV10-3 to TRBJ1-1; 7 positions agree with TRBD1. CDR1 is ENHRY and CDR2 is SYGVKD in the germline V gene. V gave up 9 bases and J gave up 1 base; unmatched junction bases: 8. This CDR3 has 14 residues.

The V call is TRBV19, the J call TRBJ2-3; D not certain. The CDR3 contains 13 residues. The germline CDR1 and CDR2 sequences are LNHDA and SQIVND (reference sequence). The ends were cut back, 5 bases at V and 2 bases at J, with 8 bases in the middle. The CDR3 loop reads CASSPGPTDTQYF. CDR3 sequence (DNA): TGTGCCAGTAGTCCTGGGCCCACAGATACGCAGTATTTT.